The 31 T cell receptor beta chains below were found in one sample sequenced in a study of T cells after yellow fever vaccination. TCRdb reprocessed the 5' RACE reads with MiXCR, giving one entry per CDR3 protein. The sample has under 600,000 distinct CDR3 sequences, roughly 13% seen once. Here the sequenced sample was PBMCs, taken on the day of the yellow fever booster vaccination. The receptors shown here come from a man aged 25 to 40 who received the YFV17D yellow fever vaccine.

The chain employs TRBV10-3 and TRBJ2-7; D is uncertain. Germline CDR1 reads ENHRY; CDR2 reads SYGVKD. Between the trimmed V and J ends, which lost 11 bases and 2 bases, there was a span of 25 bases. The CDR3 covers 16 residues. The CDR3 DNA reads TGTGCCTCTCACGGTACCGCCAACCGATCAACCTACGAGCAGTACTTC. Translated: CASHGTANRSTYEQYF.

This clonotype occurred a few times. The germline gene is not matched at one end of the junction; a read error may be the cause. This chain's CDR3 is CASSLAKGEWLF. DNA of the CDR3: TGCGCCAGCAGCTTGGCCAAGGGGGAGTGGCTCTTC. This chain joins TRBV5-1 and TRBJ2-1; possible D gene TRBD1, 6 bases. The germline gives CDR1 SGHRS, CDR2 YFSETQ. The CDR3 runs to 12 residues.

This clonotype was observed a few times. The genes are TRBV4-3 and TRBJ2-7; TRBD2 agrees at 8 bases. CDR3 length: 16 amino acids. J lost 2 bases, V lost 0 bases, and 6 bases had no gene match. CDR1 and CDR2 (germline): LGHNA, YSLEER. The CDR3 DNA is TGCGCCAGCAGCCAAGATTTGGCGGGAGGAACCTACGAGCAGTACTTC. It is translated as CASSQDLAGGTYEQYF.

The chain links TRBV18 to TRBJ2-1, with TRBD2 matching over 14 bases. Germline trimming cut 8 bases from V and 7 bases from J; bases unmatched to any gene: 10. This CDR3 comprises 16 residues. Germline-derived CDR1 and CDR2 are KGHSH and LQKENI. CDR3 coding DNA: TGTGCCAGCCTGACCACGGGACTAGCGGGAGCGAATGAGCAGTTCTTC. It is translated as CASLTTGLAGANEQFF.

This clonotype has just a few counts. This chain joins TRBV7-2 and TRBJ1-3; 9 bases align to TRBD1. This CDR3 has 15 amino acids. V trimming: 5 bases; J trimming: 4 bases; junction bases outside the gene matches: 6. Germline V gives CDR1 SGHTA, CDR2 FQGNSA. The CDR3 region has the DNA TGTGCCAGCAGCCTTCTCGGGACAGGGGGAAACACCATATATTTT. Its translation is CASSLLGTGGNTIYF.

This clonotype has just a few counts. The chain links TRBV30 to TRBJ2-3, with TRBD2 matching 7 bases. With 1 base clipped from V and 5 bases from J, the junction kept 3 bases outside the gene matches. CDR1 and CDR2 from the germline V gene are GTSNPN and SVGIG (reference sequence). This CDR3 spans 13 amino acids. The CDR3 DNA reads TGTGCCTGGAGTGGACTAGCAGGAGATACGCAGTATTTT. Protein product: CAWSGLAGDTQYF.

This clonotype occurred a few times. The CDR3 loop reads CASSQSGMSTDTQYF. The CDR3 nucleotides are TGTGCCAGCAGTCAGAGCGGGATGAGCACAGATACGCAGTATTTT. The V call is TRBV5-5, the J call TRBJ2-3; 7 bases are a match to TRBD2. V lost 5 bases and J lost 0; bases outside the gene matches: 6. The CDR3 extends over 15 amino acids. Germline-derived CDR1 and CDR2 are SGHKS and YYEKEE (reference sequence).

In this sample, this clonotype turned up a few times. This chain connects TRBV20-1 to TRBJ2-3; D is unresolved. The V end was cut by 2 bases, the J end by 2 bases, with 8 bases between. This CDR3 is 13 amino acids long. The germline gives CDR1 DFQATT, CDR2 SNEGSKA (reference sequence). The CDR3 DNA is TGCAGTGCTAGATTGGGAAACACAGATACGCAGTATTTT. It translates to CSARLGNTDTQYF.

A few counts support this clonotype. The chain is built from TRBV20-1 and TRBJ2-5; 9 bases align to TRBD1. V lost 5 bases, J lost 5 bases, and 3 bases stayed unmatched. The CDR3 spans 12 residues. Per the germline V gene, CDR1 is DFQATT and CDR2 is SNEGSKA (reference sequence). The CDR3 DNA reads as TGCAGTGCTGACGGGACAGGGGAGACCCAGTACTTC. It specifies CSADGTGETQYF.

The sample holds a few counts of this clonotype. The CDR3 nucleotides are TGTGCCAGCAGCCCCCCTGTGGGCCAGAATGAGCAGTTCTTC. Translated: CASSPPVGQNEQFF. This rearrangement joins TRBV5-6 to TRBJ2-1; D is unresolved. Trimming took 4 bases from V and 7 from J, leaving 15 bases between them. The CDR3 is made up of 14 amino acids. The V gene's germline CDR1 is SGHDT and CDR2 YYEEEE.

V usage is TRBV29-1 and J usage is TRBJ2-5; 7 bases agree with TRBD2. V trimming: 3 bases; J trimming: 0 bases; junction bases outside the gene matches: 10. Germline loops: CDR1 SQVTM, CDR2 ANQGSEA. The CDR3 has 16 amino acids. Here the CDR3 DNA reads TGCAGCGTTGACGGGGGGATTGAGGGGAACCAAGAGACCCAGTACTTC. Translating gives CSVDGGIEGNQETQYF.

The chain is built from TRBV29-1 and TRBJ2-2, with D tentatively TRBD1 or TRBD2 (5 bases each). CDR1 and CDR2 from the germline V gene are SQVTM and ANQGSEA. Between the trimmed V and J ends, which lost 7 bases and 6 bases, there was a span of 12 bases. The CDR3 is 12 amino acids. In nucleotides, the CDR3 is TGCAGCGCGGTTTTGGGGGCCGGGGAGCTGTTTTTT. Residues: CSAVLGAGELFF.

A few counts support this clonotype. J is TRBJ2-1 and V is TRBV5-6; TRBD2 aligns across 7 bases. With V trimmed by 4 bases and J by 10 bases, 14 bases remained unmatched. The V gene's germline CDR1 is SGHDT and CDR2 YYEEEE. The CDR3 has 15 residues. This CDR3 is CASSRPGRLSWEQFF. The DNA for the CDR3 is TGTGCCAGCAGCCGGCCCGGGAGGCTTTCATGGGAGCAGTTCTTC. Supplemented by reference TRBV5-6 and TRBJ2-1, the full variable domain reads DAGVTQSPTHLIKTRGQQVTLRCSPKSGHDTVSWYQQALGQGPQFIFQYYEEEERQRGNFPDRFSGHQFPNYSSELNVNALLLGDSALYLCASSRPGRLSWEQFFGPGTRLTVL.

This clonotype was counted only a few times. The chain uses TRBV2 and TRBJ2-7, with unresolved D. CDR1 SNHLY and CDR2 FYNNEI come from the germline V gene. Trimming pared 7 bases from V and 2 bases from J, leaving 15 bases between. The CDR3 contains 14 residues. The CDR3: CASIGLIETYEQYF. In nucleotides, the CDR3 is TGTGCCAGCATCGGATTAATTGAGACCTACGAGCAGTACTTC.

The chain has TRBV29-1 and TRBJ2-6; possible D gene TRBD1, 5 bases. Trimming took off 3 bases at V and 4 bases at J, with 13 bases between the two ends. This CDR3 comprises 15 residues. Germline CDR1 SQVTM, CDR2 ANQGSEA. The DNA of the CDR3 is TGCAGCGTTGAGATCCAGGGTAACGGGGCCAACGTCCTGACTTTC. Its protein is CSVEIQGNGANVLTF.

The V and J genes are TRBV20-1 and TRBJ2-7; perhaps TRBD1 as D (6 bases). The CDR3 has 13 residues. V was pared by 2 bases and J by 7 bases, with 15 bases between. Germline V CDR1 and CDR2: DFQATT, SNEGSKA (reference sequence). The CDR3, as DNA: TGCAGTGCTAGATCAGGGGCGAGGATTGAGCAGTACTTC. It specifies CSARSGARIEQYF.

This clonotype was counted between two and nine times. The CDR3 loop is CASSPGEIEAFF. The DNA for the CDR3 is TGTGCCAGCTCACCGGGTGAGATTGAAGCTTTCTTT. V gene TRBV18 combines with J gene TRBJ1-1; D is uncertain. The CDR3 has 12 amino acids. V was pared by 3 bases and J by 7 bases, with 9 bases between. CDR1 is KGHSH, CDR2 LQKENI, per germline.

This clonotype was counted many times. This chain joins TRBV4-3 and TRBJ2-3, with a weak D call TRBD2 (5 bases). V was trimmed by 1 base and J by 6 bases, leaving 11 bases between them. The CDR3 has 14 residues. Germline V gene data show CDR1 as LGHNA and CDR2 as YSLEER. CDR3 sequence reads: CASSQVSGIDTQYF. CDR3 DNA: TGCGCCAGCAGCCAAGTCTCGGGAATCGATACGCAGTATTTT.

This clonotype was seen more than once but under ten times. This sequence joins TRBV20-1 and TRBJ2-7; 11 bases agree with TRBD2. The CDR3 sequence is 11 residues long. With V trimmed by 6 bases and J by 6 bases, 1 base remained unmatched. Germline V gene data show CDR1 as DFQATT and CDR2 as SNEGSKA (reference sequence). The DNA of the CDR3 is TGCAGTGCGCTAGCGGGAGGCGAGCAGTACTTC. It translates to CSALAGGEQYF.

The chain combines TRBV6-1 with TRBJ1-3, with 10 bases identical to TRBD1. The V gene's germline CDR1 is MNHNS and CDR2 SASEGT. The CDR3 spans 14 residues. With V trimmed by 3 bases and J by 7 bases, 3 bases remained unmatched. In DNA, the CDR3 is TGTGCCAGCAGTGACCGACAGGGGGCGAACACCATATATTTT. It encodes CASSDRQGANTIYF.

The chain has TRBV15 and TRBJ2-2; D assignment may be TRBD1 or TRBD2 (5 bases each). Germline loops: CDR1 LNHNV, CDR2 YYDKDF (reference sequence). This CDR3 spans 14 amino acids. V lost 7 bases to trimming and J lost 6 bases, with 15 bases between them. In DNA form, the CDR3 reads TGTGCCACCACCCGGTCCACGGGGCCCGGGGAGCTGTTTTTT. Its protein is CATTRSTGPGELFF. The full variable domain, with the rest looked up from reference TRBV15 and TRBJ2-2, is DAMVIQNPRYQVTQFGKPVTLSCSQTLNHNVMYWYQQKSSQAPKLLFHYYDKDFNNEADTPDNFQSRRPNTSFCFLDIRSPGLGDTAMYLCATTRSTGPGELFFGEGSRLTVL.

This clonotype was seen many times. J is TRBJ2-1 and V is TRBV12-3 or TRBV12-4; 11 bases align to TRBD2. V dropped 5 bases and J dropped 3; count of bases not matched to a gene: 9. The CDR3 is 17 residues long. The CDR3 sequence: CASSPTSGISLYNEQFF. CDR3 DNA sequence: TGTGCCAGCAGTCCGACTAGCGGGATCTCCCTCTACAATGAGCAGTTCTTC.

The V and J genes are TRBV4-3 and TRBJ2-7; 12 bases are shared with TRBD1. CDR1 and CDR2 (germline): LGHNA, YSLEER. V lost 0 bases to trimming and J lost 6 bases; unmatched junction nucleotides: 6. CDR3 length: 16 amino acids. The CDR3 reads CASSQEFGTGGIEQYF. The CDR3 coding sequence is TGCGCCAGCAGCCAAGAATTTGGGACAGGGGGCATCGAGCAGTACTTC.

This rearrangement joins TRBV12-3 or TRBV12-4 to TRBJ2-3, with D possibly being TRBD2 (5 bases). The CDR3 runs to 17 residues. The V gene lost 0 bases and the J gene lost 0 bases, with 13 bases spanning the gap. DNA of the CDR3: TGTGCCAGCAGTTTAGCAATCACGGGAACTAGCACAGATACGCAGTATTTT. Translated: CASSLAITGTSTDTQYF.

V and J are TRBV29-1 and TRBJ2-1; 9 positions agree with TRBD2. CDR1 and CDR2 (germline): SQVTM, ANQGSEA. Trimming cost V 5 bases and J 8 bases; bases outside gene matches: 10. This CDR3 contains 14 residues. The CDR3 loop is CSVRGLAGSHEQFF. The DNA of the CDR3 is TGCAGCGTTAGAGGGCTAGCGGGGTCCCATGAGCAGTTCTTC.

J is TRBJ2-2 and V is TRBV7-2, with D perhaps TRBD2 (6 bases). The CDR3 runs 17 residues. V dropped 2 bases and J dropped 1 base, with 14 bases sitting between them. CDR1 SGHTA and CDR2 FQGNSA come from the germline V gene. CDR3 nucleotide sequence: TGTGCCAGCAGCTTAACCCCTGGAGGGAGGAACACCGGGGAGCTGTTTTTT. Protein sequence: CASSLTPGGRNTGELFF.

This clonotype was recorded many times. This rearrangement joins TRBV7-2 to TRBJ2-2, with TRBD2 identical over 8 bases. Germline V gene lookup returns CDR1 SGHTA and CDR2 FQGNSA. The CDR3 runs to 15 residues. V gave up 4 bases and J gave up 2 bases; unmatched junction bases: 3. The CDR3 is CASSSSGSNTGELFF. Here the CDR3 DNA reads TGTGCCAGCAGCTCCAGCGGGAGCAACACCGGGGAGCTGTTTTTT.

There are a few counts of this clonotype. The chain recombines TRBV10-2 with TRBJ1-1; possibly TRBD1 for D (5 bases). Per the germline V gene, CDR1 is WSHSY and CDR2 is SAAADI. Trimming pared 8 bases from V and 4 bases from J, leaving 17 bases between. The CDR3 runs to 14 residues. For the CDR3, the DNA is TGCGCCAGCGGGGTTATGGGGGAGGTCACTGAAGCTTTCTTT. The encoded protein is CASGVMGEVTEAFF.

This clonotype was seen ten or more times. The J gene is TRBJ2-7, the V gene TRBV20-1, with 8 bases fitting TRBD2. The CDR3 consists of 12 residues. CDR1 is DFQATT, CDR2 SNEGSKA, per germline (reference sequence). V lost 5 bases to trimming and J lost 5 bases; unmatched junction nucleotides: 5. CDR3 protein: CSAGAGVNEQYF. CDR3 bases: TGCAGTGCTGGAGCGGGAGTAAACGAGCAGTACTTC.

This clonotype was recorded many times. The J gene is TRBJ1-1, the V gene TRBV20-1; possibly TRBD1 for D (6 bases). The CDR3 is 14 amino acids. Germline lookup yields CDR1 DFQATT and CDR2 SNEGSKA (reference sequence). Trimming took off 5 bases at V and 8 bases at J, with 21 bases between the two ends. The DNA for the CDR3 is TGCAGTGCTGTGAGGCCTTACAGGGAAGGAGAAGCTTTCTTT. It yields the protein CSAVRPYREGEAFF.

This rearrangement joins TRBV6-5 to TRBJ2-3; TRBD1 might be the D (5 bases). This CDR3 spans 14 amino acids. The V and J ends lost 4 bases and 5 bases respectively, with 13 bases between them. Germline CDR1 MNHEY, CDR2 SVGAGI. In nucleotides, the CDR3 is TGTGCCAGCAGTTCAAGTGTGGGGCGAGATACGCAGTATTTT. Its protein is CASSSSVGRDTQYF.